Each of the 13 T cell receptor beta chains below was sequenced from the same sample in a study of breast tumors, draining lymph nodes, adjacent tissues. TCRdb reprocessed the multiplex PCR reads with MiXCR, giving one entry per CDR3 protein. This sample has 290,000 or so distinct CDR3 sequences; more than 30% occur once, and the top ten carry approximately 1%. Axillary draining lymph nodes of breast cancer patients supplied the node samples. What was sequenced was axillary lymph node tissue. All receptors derive from a female donor with breast cancer. Some clones in this sample may be carry-over from other donors' samples.

V is TRBV6-1 and J is TRBJ2-5, with a possible D match to TRBD1 (6 bases). This CDR3 comprises 20 residues. The ends were cut back, 6 bases at V and 4 bases at J, with 33 bases in the middle. Germline CDR1 is MNHNS and CDR2 is SASEGT. CDR3 coding DNA: TGTGCCAGCAGCTATTTCCGTCTGGGCGCTGCCCAGGGGTCGGGAGAGACCCAGTACTTC. This gives the protein CASSYFRLGAAQGSGETQYF.

A word on this clonotype: This may come from a read error, since a much larger clone is one base off. J is TRBJ2-7 and V is TRBV5-1, with 8 nucleotides matching TRBD1. The germline V gene has CDR1 SGHRS and CDR2 YFSETQ. Trimming removed 7 bases from V and 5 bases from J; junction bases left unmatched: 11. CDR3 size: 14 residues. CDR3 bases: TGCGCCAGCGAAATGGACAGGGAAAGGGACGAGCAGTACTTC. Protein product: CASEMDRERDEQYF.

This rearrangement joins TRBV9 to TRBJ1-2, with D uncertain. The V gene lost 0 bases and the J gene lost 0 bases, with 9 bases spanning the gap. The germline V gene has CDR1 SGDLS and CDR2 YYNGEE. The CDR3 runs to 15 residues. In DNA, the CDR3 is TGTGCCAGCAGCGTAGGATCGGACGCTAACTATGGCTACACCTTC. It yields the protein CASSVGSDANYGYTF.

Comment on this clonotype: Since a much larger clone is just one base distant, this may be a read error. The rearrangement uses TRBV11-2 and TRBJ2-1, with TRBD1 as a possible D gene (6 bases). V dropped 5 bases and J dropped 9 bases, with 14 bases sitting between them. CDR1 is SGHAT and CDR2 is FQNNGV in the germline V gene. The CDR3 has 13 amino acids. Here the CDR3 DNA reads TGTGCCAGCAGCCGGGACACCCAGACTGAGCAGTTCTTC. Translating gives CASSRDTQTEQFF.

In regard to this clonotype: At one boundary the junction diverges from the germline segment, which might be a read error. The V gene is TRBV9, the J gene TRBJ2-6; D might be TRBD1 or TRBD2, each matching 6 bases. This CDR3 comprises 17 residues. Germline CDR1 reads SGDLS; CDR2 reads YYNGEE. For the CDR3, the DNA is TGTGCCAGCAGCGTAGCTACGGGGGCCTCTGGGGCCACCGTCCTGACTTTC. Translating it yields CASSVATGASGATVLTF. Using reference TRBV9 and TRBJ2-6 for the parts outside the CDR3, the full variable domain is DSGVTQTPKHLITATGQRVTLRCSPRSGDLSVYWYQQSLDQGLQFLIQYYNGEERAKGNILERFSAQQFPDLHSELNLSSLELGDSALYFCASSVATGASGATVLTFGAGSRLTVL.

In its sample, this clonotype was seen many times. The chain links TRBV19 to TRBJ2-1, with D unresolved. V lost 3 bases, J lost 4 bases, and 4 bases lay in between. CDR1 and CDR2 from the germline V gene are LNHDA and SQIVND (reference sequence). The length of the CDR3 is 12 residues. CDR3 sequence (DNA): TGTGCCAGTAGTATTGGTTACAATGAGCAGTTCTTC. Translation: CASSIGYNEQFF.

Details on this clonotype: This may stem from a read error, because a much larger clone lies one nucleotide away. The chain couples TRBV19 to TRBJ2-1; D perhaps matches TRBD2 (6 bases). CDR1 LNHDA and CDR2 SQIVND come from the germline V gene (reference sequence). This CDR3 comprises 15 residues. The CDR3 reads CATSGAGRKLNGQFF. The CDR3 DNA sequence: TGTGCCACCTCCGGGGCGGGAAGAAAACTCAATGGGCAGTTCTTC.

Details on this clonotype: This CDR3 is missing its conserved last phenylalanine or tryptophan, likely due to a read error. This chain connects TRBV7-7 to TRBJ2-2; D uncertain. CDR1 and CDR2 from the germline V gene are SSHAT and FNYEAQ (reference sequence). The CDR3 is 14 amino acids. CDR3 coding DNA: TGTGCTAGCAGCCCAGACATTGACACCGGGGAGCTGTTTCCT. Translating gives CASSPDIDTGELFP.

This clonotype was picked up many times. This chain joins TRBV5-1 and TRBJ2-7; 8 nucleotides line up with TRBD1. Per the germline V gene, CDR1 is SGHRS and CDR2 is YFSETQ. The CDR3 has 14 residues. V lost 4 bases, J lost 5 bases, and 8 bases stayed unmatched. CDR3 coding DNA: TGCGCCAGCAGCCCAGGGGGCAGGCGTAACGAGCAGTACTTC. Protein: CASSPGGRRNEQYF.

This clonotype was counted many times. The chain is built from TRBV2 and TRBJ2-7; a possible D gene is TRBD1 (5 bases). This CDR3 has 15 amino acids. From germline, CDR1 is SNHLY and CDR2 FYNNEI. Trimming stripped 8 bases from V and 2 bases from J, with 19 bases between. As DNA, the CDR3 is TGTGCCAGCGAATCAGGTCAAGGGGCTACCTACGAGCAGTACTTC. Its translation: CASESGQGATYEQYF.

This clonotype came up many times. The chain uses TRBV2 and TRBJ2-1; 14 positions match TRBD2. Unmatched junction bases numbered 5, after V lost 6 bases and J lost 1 base. The CDR3 is made up of 17 amino acids. Germline CDR1 is SNHLY and CDR2 is FYNNEI. CDR3 in DNA: TGTGCCAGCAGGACCGGGACTAGCGGGAGATCCTACAATGAGCAGTTCTTC. Its translation is CASRTGTSGRSYNEQFF.

V gene TRBV11-2 combines with J gene TRBJ2-1, with D perhaps matching TRBD1 (6 bases). Trimming took off 2 bases at V and 6 bases at J, with 11 bases between the two ends. Per the germline V gene, CDR1 is SGHAT and CDR2 is FQNNGV. The length of the CDR3 is 14 residues. CDR3 in DNA: TGTGCCAGCAGCTTACAGGGGAGACCCAATGAGCAGTTCTTC. This translates into CASSLQGRPNEQFF.

This clonotype was counted ten times or more. The genes are TRBV25-1 and TRBJ2-7, with 7 bases identical to TRBD1. CDR3 length: 15 residues. Germline assignment: CDR1 MGHDK and CDR2 SYGVNS. V shed 3 bases and J 0 bases; nucleotides not matched to a gene: 5. The CDR3 loop is CASSEGTASSYEQYF. DNA for the CDR3: TGTGCCAGCAGTGAGGGGACAGCCAGCTCCTACGAGCAGTACTTC.